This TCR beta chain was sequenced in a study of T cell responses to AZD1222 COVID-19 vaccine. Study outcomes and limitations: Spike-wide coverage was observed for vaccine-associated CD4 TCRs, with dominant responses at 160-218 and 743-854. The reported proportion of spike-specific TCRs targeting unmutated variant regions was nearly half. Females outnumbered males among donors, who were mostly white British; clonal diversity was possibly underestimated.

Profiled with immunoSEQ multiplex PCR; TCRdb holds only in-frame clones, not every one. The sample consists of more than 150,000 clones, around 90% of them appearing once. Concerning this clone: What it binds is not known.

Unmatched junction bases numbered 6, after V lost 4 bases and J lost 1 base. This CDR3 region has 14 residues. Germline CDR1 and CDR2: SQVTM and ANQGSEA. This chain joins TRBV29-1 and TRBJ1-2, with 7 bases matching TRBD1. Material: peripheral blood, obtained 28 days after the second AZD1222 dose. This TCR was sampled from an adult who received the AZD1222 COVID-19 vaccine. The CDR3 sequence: CSVVWQGGNYGYTF. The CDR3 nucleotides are TGCAGCGTTGTATGGCAGGGGGGTAACTATGGCTACACCTTC.